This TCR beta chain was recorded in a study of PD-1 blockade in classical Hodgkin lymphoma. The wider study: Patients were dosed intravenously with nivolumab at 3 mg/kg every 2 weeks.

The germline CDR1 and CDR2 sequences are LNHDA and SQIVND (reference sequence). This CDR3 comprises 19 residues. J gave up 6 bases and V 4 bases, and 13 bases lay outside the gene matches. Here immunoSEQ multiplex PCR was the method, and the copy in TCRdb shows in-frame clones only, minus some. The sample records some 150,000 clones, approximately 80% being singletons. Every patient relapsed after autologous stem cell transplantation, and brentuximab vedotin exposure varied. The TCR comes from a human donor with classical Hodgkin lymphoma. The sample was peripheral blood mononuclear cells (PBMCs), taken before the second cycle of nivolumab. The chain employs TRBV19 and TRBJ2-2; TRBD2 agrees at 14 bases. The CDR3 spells CASSKPRLAGGSVAGELFF. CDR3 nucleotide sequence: TGTGCCAGTAGTAAACCGAGACTAGCGGGAGGGTCGGTAGCCGGGGAGCTGTTTTTT.